This is a list of T cell receptor beta chains from one sample in a study of cytomegalovirus exposure and HLA in healthy donors. Method: immunoSEQ multiplex PCR; TCRdb's copy keeps in-frame clones and lacks some. The sample includes some 150,000 clones, roughly 80% seen only once; the top ten take over 6.5%. Material: PBMCs. The receptors derive from a man in his forties in good health and CMV-seropositive. The CDR3 runs from the conserved cysteine through the conserved F or W. D genes are given only for firm matches. The listing skips clone size in some rows; elsewhere it reads once, few, many or a size class.

d_call	clone_size	cdr3_length	j_call	v_call	cdr3_nt	cdr3_aa
-	-	15	TRBJ2-2	TRBV18	TGTGCCAGCTCACCCACAGTAACGAACACCGGGGAGCTGTTTTTT	CASSPTVTNTGELFF
TRBD2	-	18	TRBJ2-3	TRBV18	TGTGCCAGCTCACCATTAATCGGGGGGGCCTGGGGCACAGATACGCAGTATTTT	CASSPLIGGAWGTDTQYF
-	-	13	TRBJ2-3	TRBV19	TGTGCCAGTAATCCTGGACTTGCGGATACGCAGTATTTT	CASNPGLADTQYF
-	-	13	TRBJ2-2	TRBV25-1	TGTGCCAGCAGGGGACTTTTAACCGGGGAGCTGTTTTTT	CASRGLLTGELFF
TRBD1	-	13	TRBJ1-2	TRBV6-1	TGTGCCAGCAGCCAGGGGGCCATCTATGGCTACACCTTC	CASSQGAIYGYTF
-	-	14	TRBJ2-3	TRBV19	TGTGCCAGTAGTCAGGACTCCCGAGGAGGGACGCAGTATTTT	CASSQDSRGGTQYF
-	once	13	TRBJ1-5	TRBV25-1	TGTGCCAGCCGAGTCGGGGGCAATCAGCCCCAGCATTTT	CASRVGGNQPQHF
-	-	14	TRBJ1-1	TRBV28	TGTGCCAGCAGTCCTCGTGGAGGGAGAACTGAAGCTTTCTTT	CASSPRGGRTEAFF
TRBD1	-	15	TRBJ2-1	TRBV5-1	TGCGCCAGCAGCCTGTCAGGGGGAGCCTACAATGAGCAGTTCTTC	CASSLSGGAYNEQFF
-	-	15	TRBJ2-7	TRBV5-4	TGTGCCAGCAGCTTCCATCCGGCGGGTGAAAGCGAGCAGTACTTC	CASSFHPAGESEQYF
TRBD2	-	14	TRBJ2-1	TRBV11-3	TGTGCCAGCAGTTGGGGACTAGCGGGCAATGAGCAGTTCTTC	CASSWGLAGNEQFF
TRBD2	-	15	TRBJ2-1	TRBV2	TGTGCCAGCACCACGGGAGGGCGCTCCTACAATGAGCAGTTCTTC	CASTTGGRSYNEQFF
-	-	14	TRBJ1-5	TRBV6-6	TGTGCCAGCAGTTACTCAGGGGAAAAGCAGCCCCAGCATTTT	CASSYSGEKQPQHF
TRBD2	-	13	TRBJ2-2	TRBV25-1	TGTGCCAGCGAACTAGCGGGGGGGCTAAAGCTGTTTTTT	CASELAGGLKLFF
-	-	14	TRBJ2-3	TRBV7-2	TGTGCCAGCAGCTTACTTGCGGGCACAGATACGCAGTATTTT	CASSLLAGTDTQYF
TRBD2	-	21	TRBJ2-3	TRBV19	TGTGCCAGTAGTATACGAACGACCTCGGGACTAGCGGGAGGGCCTACAGATACGCAGTATTTT	CASSIRTTSGLAGGPTDTQYF
-	-	18	TRBJ2-5	TRBV2	TGTGCCAGCAGTGTAGGTTTGGGGGGAGGTGGGTACCAAGAGACCCAGTACTTC	CASSVGLGGGGYQETQYF
TRBD1	-	15	TRBJ2-1	TRBV27	TGTGCCAGCAGGATCTCGGGACAGACTTACAATGAGCAGTTCTTC	CASRISGQTYNEQFF
TRBD1	-	16	TRBJ2-7	TRBV28	TGTGCCAGCAGTATAGCTAGGGGGCGAAACCCGCACGAGCAGTACTTC	CASSIARGRNPHEQYF
TRBD2	-	16	TRBJ2-1	TRBV10-3	TGTGCCATCAGTGACCTAGCGGGAGGCGGTAACAATGAGCAGTTCTTC	CAISDLAGGGNNEQFF
-	-	13	TRBJ1-5	TRBV7-2	TGTGCCAGCAGCTTAAACAGGGCTCAGCCCCAGCATTTT	CASSLNRAQPQHF
-	-	14	TRBJ1-1	TRBV11-3	TGTGCCAGCAGCTTAGGGCAATTCAACACTGAAGCTTTCTTT	CASSLGQFNTEAFF
TRBD1	-	15	TRBJ2-3	TRBV28	TGTGCCAGCAGTCGACAGGGTTCTTTCGCAGATACGCAGTATTTT	CASSRQGSFADTQYF
-	-	13	TRBJ2-7	TRBV6-1	TGTGCCAGCAGTATGACAGCCTTCTACGAGCAGTACTTC	CASSMTAFYEQYF
TRBD2	few	16	TRBJ2-1	TRBV7-9	TGTACCAGTGGCGCTAGCGGGAGGGCCGGGTACAATGAGCAGTTCTTC	CTSGASGRAGYNEQFF
TRBD2	-	14	TRBJ2-7	TRBV30	TGTGCCTGGAGTGTACTAGCGGGTTTGAACGAGCAGTACTTC	CAWSVLAGLNEQYF
-	-	15	TRBJ2-5	TRBV14	TGTGCCAGCAGCCAGCAGACAGGTTTCCTGGAGACCCAGTACTTC	CASSQQTGFLETQYF
-	-	15	TRBJ2-1	TRBV7-9	TGTGCCAGCAGCGGCTGGGGGTCTAGCGCCAATGAGCAGTTCTTC	CASSGWGSSANEQFF
-	-	15	TRBJ1-1	TRBV6-5	TGTGCCAGCAGCTCTACTCGAAATATGAACACTGAAGCTTTCTTT	CASSSTRNMNTEAFF
TRBD1	-	13	TRBJ1-1	TRBV29-1	TGCAGCGTTGAAACAGGGGTGAACACTGAAGCTTTCTTT	CSVETGVNTEAFF
-	-	13	TRBJ2-5	TRBV2	TGTGCCAGCAGTGTTGGCTTTCAAGAGACCCAGTACTTC	CASSVGFQETQYF
-	-	14	TRBJ2-2	TRBV30	TGTGCCTGGAGTTGGGGACAGAACACCGGGGAGCTGTTTTTT	CAWSWGQNTGELFF
TRBD1	-	16	TRBJ2-2	TRBV7-2	TGTGCCAGCAGCTTAACCTCCGGGACAGGGACCGGGGAGCTGTTTTTT	CASSLTSGTGTGELFF
TRBD1	-	16	TRBJ1-6	TRBV7-2	TGTGCCAGCAGCTTAGTAACAGGGGGCACGGGATCACCCCTCCACTTT	CASSLVTGGTGSPLHF
TRBD1	-	13	TRBJ1-2	TRBV28	TGTGCCAGCAGGACCGGGACAGGGTTTGGCTACACCTTC	CASRTGTGFGYTF
TRBD1	-	17	TRBJ2-1	TRBV7-3	TGTGCCAGCAGCTTAATTGGCGGGACAGGGATGATCGATGAGCAGTTCTTC	CASSLIGGTGMIDEQFF
TRBD1	-	13	TRBJ2-1	TRBV27	TGTGCCAGCAGTTTAACAGGGGGGACTGAGCAGTTCTTC	CASSLTGGTEQFF
-	few	18	TRBJ1-4	TRBV7-9	TGTGCCAGCAGCTTCGCGCCCGTAGCAGGGCCAATTAATGAAAAACTGTTTTTT	CASSFAPVAGPINEKLFF
-	-	11	TRBJ2-3	TRBV19	TGTGCCAGTAGGGTAGCTGGTACGCAGTATTTT	CASRVAGTQYF
-	-	11	TRBJ1-1	TRBV29-1	TGCAGCGTTGTACATAACACTGAAGCTTTCTTT	CSVVHNTEAFF
-	-	15	TRBJ2-7	TRBV6-6	TGTGCCAGCAGTTACTCGCCAGGCAGCTCCTACGAGCAGTACTTC	CASSYSPGSSYEQYF
-	-	12	TRBJ1-2	TRBV7-2	TGTGCCAGCAGTTACACTAATTATGGCTACACCTTC	CASSYTNYGYTF
-	-	16	TRBJ1-1	TRBV7-2	TGTGCCAGCAGCTCCCTCCCGGACATCATGAACACTGAAGCTTTCTTT	CASSSLPDIMNTEAFF
-	-	15	TRBJ1-6	TRBV6-5	TGTGCCAGCAGTTCGGCGGGACGGGATAATTCACCCCTCCACTTT	CASSSAGRDNSPLHF
-	-	15	TRBJ1-5	TRBV6-5	TGTGCCAGCAGTTACGGTCAGGGTAGCAATCAGCCCCAGCATTTT	CASSYGQGSNQPQHF
TRBD2	-	15	TRBJ2-5	TRBV5-1	TGCGCCAGCAGCTTATCTAGCGGGGGCCAAGAGACCCAGTACTTC	CASSLSSGGQETQYF
TRBD1	-	13	TRBJ1-2	TRBV9	TGTGCCAGCACCTCGACAGGGGGCCATGGCTACACCTTC	CASTSTGGHGYTF
TRBD2	-	15	TRBJ2-1	TRBV7-2	TGTGCCAGCAGCTTAGGACTAGCGGGAGTTGATGAGCAGTTCTTC	CASSLGLAGVDEQFF
-	-	12	TRBJ2-7	TRBV2	TGTGCCAGCAGTCGAGGAATCTACGAGCAGTACTTC	CASSRGIYEQYF
TRBD1	-	14	TRBJ2-1	TRBV15	TGTGCCACCAGCAGACCGGACAGGGTGAATGAGCAGTTCTTC	CATSRPDRVNEQFF
TRBD1	-	14	TRBJ1-2	TRBV5-1	TGCGCCAGCAGCTTCACAGGGGATAACTATGGCTACACCTTC	CASSFTGDNYGYTF
TRBD1	-	12	TRBJ1-2	TRBV19	TGTGCCAGTACTGGGGGACAGTGGTTGTACACCTTC	CASTGGQWLYTF
-	-	14	TRBJ2-2	TRBV10-3	TGTGCCATCAGTGAGTTTGCTACCTACGGGGAGCTGTTTTTT	CAISEFATYGELFF
-	-	14	TRBJ2-7	TRBV6-5	TGTGCCAGCAGTTACGCGGACAGCTCCTACGAGCAGTACTTC	CASSYADSSYEQYF
-	-	14	TRBJ2-7	TRBV29-1	TGCAGCGTTGATATAGGAACCGGACAGTACGAGCAGTACTTC	CSVDIGTGQYEQYF
-	-	18	TRBJ2-1	TRBV7-8	TGTGCCAGCAGCCATCAACAAATGGCGGGGTCTATTTACAATGAGCAGTTCTTC	CASSHQQMAGSIYNEQFF
-	-	14	TRBJ2-7	TRBV6-6	TGTGCCAGCAGTCCGGGACAACCCCTTGGTGAGCAGTACTTC	CASSPGQPLGEQYF
TRBD1	-	15	TRBJ2-2	TRBV25-1	TGTGCCAGCAGTGAACCTCACAGGGGGACCGGGGAGCTGTTTTTT	CASSEPHRGTGELFF
TRBD2	-	12	TRBJ2-2	TRBV29-1	TGCAGCGGGGGAGCGGGGTCCGGGGAGCTGTTTTTT	CSGGAGSGELFF